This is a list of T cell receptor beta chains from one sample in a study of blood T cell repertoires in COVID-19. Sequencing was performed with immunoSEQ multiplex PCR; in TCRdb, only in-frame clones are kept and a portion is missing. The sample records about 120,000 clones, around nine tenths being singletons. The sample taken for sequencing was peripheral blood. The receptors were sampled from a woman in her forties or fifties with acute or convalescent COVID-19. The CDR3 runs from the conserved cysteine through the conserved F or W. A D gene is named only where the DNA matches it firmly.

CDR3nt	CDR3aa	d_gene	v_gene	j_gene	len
TGTGCCTGGAGTACAGGGGACAATCAGCCCCAGCATTTT	CAWSTGDNQPQHF	TRBD1	TRBV30	TRBJ1-5	13
TGTGCCACGTCAACACAGGGAGATAATGAAGCTTTCTTT	CATSTQGDNEAFF	NA	TRBV10-3	TRBJ1-1	13
TGTGCCAGCAGCCCTCCCCGAGGATCCCCGAACACCGGGGAGCTGTTTTTT	CASSPPRGSPNTGELFF	NA	TRBV7-2	TRBJ2-2	17
TGCGCCAGCAGCCAAGATTTGGGACAGGGATCCTCCGAGCAGTACTTC	CASSQDLGQGSSEQYF	TRBD1	TRBV4-3	TRBJ2-7	16
TGCGCCAGCAGCATGGGGCCGACAAATGGCTACACCTTC	CASSMGPTNGYTF	NA	TRBV5-1	TRBJ1-2	13
TGTGCCAGCAGTTTATCCTGGACAGGGCCTGGAAACACCATATATTTT	CASSLSWTGPGNTIYF	TRBD1	TRBV27	TRBJ1-3	16
TGTGCCAGCAGTGCCCCGACTAGCGGGGTACATACGCAGTATTTT	CASSAPTSGVHTQYF	TRBD2	TRBV27	TRBJ2-3	15
TGTGCCAGCAGCTCCGGGGTAGCGGGGACAGATACGCAGTATTTT	CASSSGVAGTDTQYF	TRBD2	TRBV7-3	TRBJ2-3	15
TGTGCCAGCAGCCTTGGACAGGGCGCTACCATATATTTT	CASSLGQGATIYF	TRBD1	TRBV6-5	TRBJ1-3	13
TGTGCCAGCGGGGGTCGACTAGCGGGACAAGAGACCCAGTACTTC	CASGGRLAGQETQYF	TRBD2	TRBV2	TRBJ2-5	15
TGCGCCAGCAGCTTGCAGGGCACCTTTTATGGCTACACCTTC	CASSLQGTFYGYTF	NA	TRBV5-1	TRBJ1-2	14
TGCGCCAGCAGCCAGGAATCACCTAATTCACCCCTCCACTTT	CASSQESPNSPLHF	NA	TRBV5-1	TRBJ1-6	14
TGTGCCAGCAGTTCCCTGTGGGACAGTGAACCCTACGAGCAGTACTTC	CASSSLWDSEPYEQYF	TRBD1	TRBV2	TRBJ2-7	16
TGCGCCAGCAGCTTGGTCCGGCAGGGCCCCCCCTCCTACAATGAGCAGTTCTTC	CASSLVRQGPPSYNEQFF	NA	TRBV5-1	TRBJ2-1	18
TGTGCCAGCAGCTCCGGAAGGGACAGTACCTACGAGCAGTACTTC	CASSSGRDSTYEQYF	TRBD1	TRBV7-2	TRBJ2-7	15
TGTGCCAGCAGCGTAGATTTCGGGGATTCACCCCTCCACTTT	CASSVDFGDSPLHF	NA	TRBV9	TRBJ1-6	14
TGTGCCAGCTCACCCCCACGCGTCACAGATACGCAGTATTTT	CASSPPRVTDTQYF	NA	TRBV18	TRBJ2-3	14